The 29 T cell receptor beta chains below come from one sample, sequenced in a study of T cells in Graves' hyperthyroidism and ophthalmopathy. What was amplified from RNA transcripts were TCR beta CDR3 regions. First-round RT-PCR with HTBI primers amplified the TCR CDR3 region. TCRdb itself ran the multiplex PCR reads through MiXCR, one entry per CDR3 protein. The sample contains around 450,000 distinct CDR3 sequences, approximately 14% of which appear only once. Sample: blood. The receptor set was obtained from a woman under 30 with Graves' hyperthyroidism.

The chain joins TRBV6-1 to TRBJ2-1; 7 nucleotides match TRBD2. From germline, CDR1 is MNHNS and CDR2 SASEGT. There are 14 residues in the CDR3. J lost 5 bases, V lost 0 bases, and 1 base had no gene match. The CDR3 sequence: CASSEAGGNNEQFF. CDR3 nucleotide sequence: TGTGCCAGCAGTGAAGCGGGGGGGAACAATGAGCAGTTCTTC.

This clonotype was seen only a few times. The CDR3 here is CASSNSISPLHF. In DNA form, the CDR3 reads TGTGCCAGCAGTAACAGTATTTCACCCCTCCACTTT. The chain uses TRBV28 and TRBJ1-6; D gene ambiguous. Germline V gene data show CDR1 as MDHEN and CDR2 as SYDVKM. Deletions cut 5 bases from V and 9 bases from J, with 8 bases between. This CDR3 contains 12 residues.

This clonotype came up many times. Here the CDR3 reads CAISESIRTQRFGYEQYF. The CDR3 DNA reads TGTGCCATCAGTGAGTCAATTCGAACACAAAGGTTTGGGTACGAGCAGTACTTC. The chain carries TRBV10-3 and TRBJ2-7; no reliable D call. Per germline, CDR1 ENHRY and CDR2 SYGVKD. CDR3 length: 18 residues. V was trimmed by 0 bases and J by 4 bases, leaving 22 bases between them.

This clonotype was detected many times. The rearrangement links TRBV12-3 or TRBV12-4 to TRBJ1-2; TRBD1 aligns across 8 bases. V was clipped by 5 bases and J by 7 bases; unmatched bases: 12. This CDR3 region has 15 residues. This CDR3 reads CASSLRDRPPLGYTF. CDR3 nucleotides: TGTGCCAGCAGTCTCCGGGACAGGCCACCCCTTGGCTACACCTTC.

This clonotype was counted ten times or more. The CDR3 DNA sequence: TGTGCCACCAGCAGAGATCTACAGGAACCGGATGAAAAACTGTTTTTT. The encoded protein is CATSRDLQEPDEKLFF. This rearrangement joins TRBV15 to TRBJ1-4; the D gene is possibly TRBD1 (5 bases). The CDR3 sequence is 16 residues long. CDR1 is LNHNV, CDR2 YYDKDF, per germline (reference sequence). V lost 0 bases, J lost 6 bases, and 14 bases lay in between.

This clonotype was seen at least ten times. Here the CDR3 DNA reads TGTGCCAGCTCACCGAGCAATCAGCCCCAGCATTTT. It encodes CASSPSNQPQHF. This chain links TRBV18 with TRBJ1-5; D remains unclear. This CDR3 contains 12 residues. Germline assignment: CDR1 KGHSH and CDR2 LQKENI. Between the trimmed V and J ends, which lost 3 bases and 1 base, there was a span of 1 base.

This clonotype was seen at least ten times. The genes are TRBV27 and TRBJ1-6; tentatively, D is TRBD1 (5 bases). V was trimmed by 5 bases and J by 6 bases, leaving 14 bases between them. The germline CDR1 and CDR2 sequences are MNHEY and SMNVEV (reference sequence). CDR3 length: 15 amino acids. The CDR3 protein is CASSPRQYPNSPLHF. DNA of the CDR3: TGTGCCAGCAGTCCTCGACAGTACCCTAATTCACCCCTCCACTTT.

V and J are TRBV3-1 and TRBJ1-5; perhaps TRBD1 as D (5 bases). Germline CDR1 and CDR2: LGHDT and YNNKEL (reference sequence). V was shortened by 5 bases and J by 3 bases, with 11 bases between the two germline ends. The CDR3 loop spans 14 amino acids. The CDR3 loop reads CASSTGLNNQPQHF. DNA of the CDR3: TGTGCCAGCAGCACGGGACTGAACAATCAGCCCCAGCATTTT. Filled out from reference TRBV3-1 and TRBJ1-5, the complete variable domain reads DTAVSQTPKYLVTQMGNDKSIKCEQNLGHDTMYWYKQDSKKFLKIMFSYNNKELIINETVPNRFSPKSPDKAHLNLHINSLELGDSAVYFCASSTGLNNQPQHFGDGTRLSIL.

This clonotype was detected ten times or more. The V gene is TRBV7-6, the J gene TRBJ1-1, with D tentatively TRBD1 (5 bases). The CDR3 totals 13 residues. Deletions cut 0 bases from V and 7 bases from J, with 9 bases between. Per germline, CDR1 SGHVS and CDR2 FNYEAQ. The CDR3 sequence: CASSLAEGLEAFF. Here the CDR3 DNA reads TGTGCCAGCAGCTTAGCTGAGGGGCTTGAAGCTTTCTTT.

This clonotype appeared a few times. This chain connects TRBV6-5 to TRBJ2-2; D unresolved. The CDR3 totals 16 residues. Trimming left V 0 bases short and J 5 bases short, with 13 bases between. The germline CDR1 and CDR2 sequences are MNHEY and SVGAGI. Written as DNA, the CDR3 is TGTGCCAGCAGTTACTCCCACTTTGGAAGGACCGGGGAGCTGTTTTTT. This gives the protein CASSYSHFGRTGELFF.

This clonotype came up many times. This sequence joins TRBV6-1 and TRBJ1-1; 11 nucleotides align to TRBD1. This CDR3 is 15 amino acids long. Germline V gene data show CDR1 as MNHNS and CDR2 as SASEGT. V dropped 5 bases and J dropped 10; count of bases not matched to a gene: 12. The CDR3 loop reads CASSFPGQGEVGAFF. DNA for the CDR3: TGTGCCAGCAGTTTCCCGGGACAGGGGGAAGTAGGAGCTTTCTTT.

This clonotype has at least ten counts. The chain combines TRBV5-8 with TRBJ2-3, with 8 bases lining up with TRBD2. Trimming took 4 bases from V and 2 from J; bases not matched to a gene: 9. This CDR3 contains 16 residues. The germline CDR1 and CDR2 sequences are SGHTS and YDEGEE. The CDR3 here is CASSGKRGPFTDTQYF. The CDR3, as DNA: TGTGCCAGCAGCGGGAAGCGGGGGCCTTTCACAGATACGCAGTATTTT.

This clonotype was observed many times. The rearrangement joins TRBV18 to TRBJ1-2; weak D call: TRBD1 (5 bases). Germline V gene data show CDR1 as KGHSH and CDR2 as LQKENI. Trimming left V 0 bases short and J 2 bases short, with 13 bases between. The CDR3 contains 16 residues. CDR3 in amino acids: CASSPPTGPLNYGYTF. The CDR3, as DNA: TGTGCCAGCTCACCACCTACAGGACCGCTAAACTATGGCTACACCTTC.

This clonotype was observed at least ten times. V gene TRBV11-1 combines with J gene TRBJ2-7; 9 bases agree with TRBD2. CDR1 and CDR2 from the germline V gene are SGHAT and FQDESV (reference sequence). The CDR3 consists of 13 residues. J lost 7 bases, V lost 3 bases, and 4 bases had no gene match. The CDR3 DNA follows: TGTGCCAGCAGCTTGGCGGGAGGGCCTGAGCAGTACTTC. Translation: CASSLAGGPEQYF.

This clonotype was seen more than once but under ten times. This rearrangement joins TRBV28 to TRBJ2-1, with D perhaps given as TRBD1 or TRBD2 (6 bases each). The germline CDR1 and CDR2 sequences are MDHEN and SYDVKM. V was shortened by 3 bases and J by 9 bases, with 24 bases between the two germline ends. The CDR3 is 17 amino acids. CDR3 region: CASSFLNLKHGGGEQFF. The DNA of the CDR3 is TGTGCCAGCAGTTTTTTGAATTTGAAGCACGGGGGCGGTGAGCAGTTCTTC.

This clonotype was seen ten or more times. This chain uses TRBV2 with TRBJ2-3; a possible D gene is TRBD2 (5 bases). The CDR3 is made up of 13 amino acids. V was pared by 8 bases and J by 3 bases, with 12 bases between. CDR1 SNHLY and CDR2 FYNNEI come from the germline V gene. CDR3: CASRSDGTDTQYF. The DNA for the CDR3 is TGTGCCAGCCGTAGCGATGGAACAGATACGCAGTATTTT.

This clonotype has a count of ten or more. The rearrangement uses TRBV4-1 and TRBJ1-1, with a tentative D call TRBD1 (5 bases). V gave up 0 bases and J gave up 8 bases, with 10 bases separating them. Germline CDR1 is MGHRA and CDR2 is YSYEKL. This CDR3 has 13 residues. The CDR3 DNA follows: TGCGCCAGCAGCCAAGAATATAGGACAGAAGCTTTCTTT. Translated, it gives CASSQEYRTEAFF.

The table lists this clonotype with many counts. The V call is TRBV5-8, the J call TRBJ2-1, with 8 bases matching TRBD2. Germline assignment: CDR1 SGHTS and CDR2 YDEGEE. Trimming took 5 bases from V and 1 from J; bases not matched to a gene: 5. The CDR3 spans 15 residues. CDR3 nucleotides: TGTGCCAGCAGTGACGGGGGGGCTTCCTACAATGAGCAGTTCTTC. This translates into CASSDGGASYNEQFF.

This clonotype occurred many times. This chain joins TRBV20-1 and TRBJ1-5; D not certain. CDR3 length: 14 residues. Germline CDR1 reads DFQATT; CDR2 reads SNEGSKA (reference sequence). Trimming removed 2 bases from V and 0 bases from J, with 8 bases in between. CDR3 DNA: TGCAGTGCTAGACCAATCAATAGCAATCAGCCCCAGCATTTT. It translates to CSARPINSNQPQHF.

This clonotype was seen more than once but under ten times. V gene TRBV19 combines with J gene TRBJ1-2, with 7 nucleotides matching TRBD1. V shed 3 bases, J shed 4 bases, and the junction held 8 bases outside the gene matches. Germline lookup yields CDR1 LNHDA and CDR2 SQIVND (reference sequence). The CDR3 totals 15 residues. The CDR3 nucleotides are TGTGCCAGTAGTATTTTCGGACAGGAGGCCTATGGCTACACCTTC. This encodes CASSIFGQEAYGYTF.

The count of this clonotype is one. CDR3 in DNA: TGTGCCAGCAGTTCGGGGGCATCTGGAAACACCATATATTTT. It translates to CASSSGASGNTIYF. J is TRBJ1-3 and V is TRBV12-3 or TRBV12-4, with D possibly TRBD1 on 6 matching bases. Trimming took off 4 bases at V and 1 base at J, with 8 bases between the two ends. The CDR3 loop spans 14 amino acids.

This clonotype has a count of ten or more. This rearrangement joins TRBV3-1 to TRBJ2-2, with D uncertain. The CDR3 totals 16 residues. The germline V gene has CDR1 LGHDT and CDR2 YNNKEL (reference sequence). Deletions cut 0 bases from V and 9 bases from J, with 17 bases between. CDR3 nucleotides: TGTGCCAGCAGCCAAGATTTACCGTTTCGCGGCCGGGAGCTGTTTTTT. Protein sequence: CASSQDLPFRGRELFF.

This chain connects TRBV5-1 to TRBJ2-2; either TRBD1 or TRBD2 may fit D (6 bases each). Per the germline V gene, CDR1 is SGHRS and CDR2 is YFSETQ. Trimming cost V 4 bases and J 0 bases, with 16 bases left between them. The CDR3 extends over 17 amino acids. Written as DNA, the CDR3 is TGCGCCAGCAGCCCTAAAGGGGGGAACGCGAACACCGGGGAGCTGTTTTTT. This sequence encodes CASSPKGGNANTGELFF.

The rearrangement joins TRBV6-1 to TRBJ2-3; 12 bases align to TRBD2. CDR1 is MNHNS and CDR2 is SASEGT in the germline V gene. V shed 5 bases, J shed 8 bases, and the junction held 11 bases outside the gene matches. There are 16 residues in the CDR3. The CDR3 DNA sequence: TGTGCCAGCAGTCAAGGACTAGCGGGAATTGAGGGTACGCAGTATTTT. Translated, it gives CASSQGLAGIEGTQYF.

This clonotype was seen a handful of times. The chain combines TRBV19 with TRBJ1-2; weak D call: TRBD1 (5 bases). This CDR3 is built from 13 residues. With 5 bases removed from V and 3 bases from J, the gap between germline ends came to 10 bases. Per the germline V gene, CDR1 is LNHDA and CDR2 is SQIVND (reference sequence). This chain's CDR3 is CASSAREYYGYTF. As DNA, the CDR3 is TGTGCCAGTAGTGCCAGGGAGTACTATGGCTACACCTTC. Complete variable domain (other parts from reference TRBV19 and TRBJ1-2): DGGITQSPKYLFRKEGQNVTLSCEQNLNHDAMYWYRQDPGQGLRLIYYSQIVNDFQKGDIAEGYSVSREKKESFPLTVTSAQKNPTAFYLCASSAREYYGYTFGSGTRLTVV.

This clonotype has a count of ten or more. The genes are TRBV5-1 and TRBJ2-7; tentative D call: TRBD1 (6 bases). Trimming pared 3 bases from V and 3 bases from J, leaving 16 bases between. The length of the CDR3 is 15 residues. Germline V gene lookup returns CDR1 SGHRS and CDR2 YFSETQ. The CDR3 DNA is TGCGCCAGCAGCTACCCCGGGACAAGCCTCTACGAGCAGTACTTC. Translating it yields CASSYPGTSLYEQYF.

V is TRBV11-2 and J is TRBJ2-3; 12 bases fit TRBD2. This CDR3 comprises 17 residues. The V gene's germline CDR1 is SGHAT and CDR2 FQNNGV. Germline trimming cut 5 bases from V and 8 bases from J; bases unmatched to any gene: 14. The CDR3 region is CASSPIPTSGSLGTQYF. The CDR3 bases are TGTGCCAGCAGCCCAATTCCGACTAGCGGGAGCTTGGGTACGCAGTATTTT.

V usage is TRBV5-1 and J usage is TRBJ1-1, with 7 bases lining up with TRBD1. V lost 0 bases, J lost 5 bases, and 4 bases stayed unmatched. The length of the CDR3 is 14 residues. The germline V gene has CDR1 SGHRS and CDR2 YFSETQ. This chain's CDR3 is CASSLVQGRTEAFF. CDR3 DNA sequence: TGCGCCAGCAGCTTGGTACAGGGGCGGACTGAAGCTTTCTTT.

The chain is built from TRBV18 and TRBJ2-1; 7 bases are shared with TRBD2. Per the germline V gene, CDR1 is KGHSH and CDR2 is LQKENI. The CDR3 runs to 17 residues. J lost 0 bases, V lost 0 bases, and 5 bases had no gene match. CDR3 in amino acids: CASSPPLRGSSYNEQFF. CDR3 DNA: TGTGCCAGCTCACCACCGTTGCGGGGGAGCTCCTACAATGAGCAGTTCTTC.